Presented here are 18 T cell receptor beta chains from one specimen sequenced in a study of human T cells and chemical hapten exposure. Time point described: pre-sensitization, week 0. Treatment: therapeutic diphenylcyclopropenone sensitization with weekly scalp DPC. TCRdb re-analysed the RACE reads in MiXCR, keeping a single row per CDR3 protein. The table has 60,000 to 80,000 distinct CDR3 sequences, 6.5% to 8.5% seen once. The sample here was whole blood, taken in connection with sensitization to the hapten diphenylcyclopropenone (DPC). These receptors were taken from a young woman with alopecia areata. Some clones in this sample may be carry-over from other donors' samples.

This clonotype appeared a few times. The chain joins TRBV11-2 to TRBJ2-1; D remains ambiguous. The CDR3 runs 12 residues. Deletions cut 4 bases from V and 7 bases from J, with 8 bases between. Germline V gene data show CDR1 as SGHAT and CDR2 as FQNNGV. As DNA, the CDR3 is TGTGCCAGCAGCTCCCCGGGTAATGAGCAGTTCTTC. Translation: CASSSPGNEQFF.

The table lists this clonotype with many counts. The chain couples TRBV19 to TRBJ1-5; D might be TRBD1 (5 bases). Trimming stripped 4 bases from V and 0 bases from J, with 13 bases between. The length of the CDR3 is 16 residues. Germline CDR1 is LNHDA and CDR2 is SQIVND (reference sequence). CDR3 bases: TGTGCCAGTAGTAACGCAGGGACCTATAGCAATCAGCCCCAGCATTTT. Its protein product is CASSNAGTYSNQPQHF. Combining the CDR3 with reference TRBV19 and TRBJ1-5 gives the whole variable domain DGGITQSPKYLFRKEGQNVTLSCEQNLNHDAMYWYRQDPGQGLRLIYYSQIVNDFQKGDIAEGYSVSREKKESFPLTVTSAQKNPTAFYLCASSNAGTYSNQPQHFGDGTRLSIL.

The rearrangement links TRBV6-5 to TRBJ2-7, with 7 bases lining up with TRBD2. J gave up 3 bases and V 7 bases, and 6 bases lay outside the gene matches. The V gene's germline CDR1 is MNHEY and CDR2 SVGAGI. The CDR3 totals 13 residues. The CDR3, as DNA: TGTGCCAGCACCGAATCGGGAGGCTACGAGCAGTACTTC. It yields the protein CASTESGGYEQYF.

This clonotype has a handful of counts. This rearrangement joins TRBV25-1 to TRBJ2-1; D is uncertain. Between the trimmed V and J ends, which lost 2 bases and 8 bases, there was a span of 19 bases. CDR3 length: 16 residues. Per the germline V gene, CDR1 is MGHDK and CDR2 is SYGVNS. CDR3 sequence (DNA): TGTGCCAGCAGTGAACCCAGGACCCCGAAATTGGATGAGCAGTTCTTC. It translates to CASSEPRTPKLDEQFF.

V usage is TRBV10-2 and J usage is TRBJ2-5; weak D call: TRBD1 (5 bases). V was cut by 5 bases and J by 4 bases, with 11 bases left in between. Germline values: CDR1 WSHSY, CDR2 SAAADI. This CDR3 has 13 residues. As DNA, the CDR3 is TGCGCCAGCAGTTTCGCAGGGCGAGAGACCCAGTACTTC. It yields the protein CASSFAGRETQYF.

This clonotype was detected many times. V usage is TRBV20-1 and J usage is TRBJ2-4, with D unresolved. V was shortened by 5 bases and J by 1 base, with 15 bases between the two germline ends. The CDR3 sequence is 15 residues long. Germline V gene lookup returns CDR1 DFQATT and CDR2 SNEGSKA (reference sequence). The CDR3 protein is CSAVGLQIAKNIQYF. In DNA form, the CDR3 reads TGCAGTGCTGTGGGCCTTCAAATCGCCAAAAACATTCAGTACTTC.

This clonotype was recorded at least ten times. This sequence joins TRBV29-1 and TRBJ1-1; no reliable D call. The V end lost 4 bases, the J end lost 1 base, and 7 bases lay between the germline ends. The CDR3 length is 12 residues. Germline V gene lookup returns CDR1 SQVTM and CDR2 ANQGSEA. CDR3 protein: CSVARPNTEAFF. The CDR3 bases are TGCAGCGTTGCGCGGCCGAACACTGAAGCTTTCTTT.

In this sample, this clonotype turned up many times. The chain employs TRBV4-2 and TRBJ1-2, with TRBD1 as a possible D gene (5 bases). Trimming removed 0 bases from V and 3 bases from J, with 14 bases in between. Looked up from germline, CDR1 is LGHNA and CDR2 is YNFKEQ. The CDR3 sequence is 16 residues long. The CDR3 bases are TGTGCCAGCAGCCAAGATCGGTCTACAGGTTACTATGGCTACACCTTC. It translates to CASSQDRSTGYYGYTF.

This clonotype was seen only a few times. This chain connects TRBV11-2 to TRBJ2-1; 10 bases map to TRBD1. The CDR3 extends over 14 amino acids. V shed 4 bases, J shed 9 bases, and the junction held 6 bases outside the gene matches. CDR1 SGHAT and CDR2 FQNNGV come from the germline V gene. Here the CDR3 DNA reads TGTGCCAGCAGCTCCGGACAGGGGGGTGTTGAGCAGTTCTTC. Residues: CASSSGQGGVEQFF. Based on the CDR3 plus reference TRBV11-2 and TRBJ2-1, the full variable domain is EAGVAQSPRYKIIEKRQSVAFWCNPISGHATLYWYQQILGQGPKLLIQFQNNGVVDDSQLPKDRFSAERLKGVDSTLKIQPAKLEDSAVYLCASSSGQGGVEQFFGPGTRLTVL.

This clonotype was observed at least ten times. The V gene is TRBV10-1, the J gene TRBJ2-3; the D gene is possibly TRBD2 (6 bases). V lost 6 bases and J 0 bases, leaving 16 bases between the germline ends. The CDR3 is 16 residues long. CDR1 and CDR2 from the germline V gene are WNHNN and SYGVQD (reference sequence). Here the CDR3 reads CASSEVIGTSTDTQYF. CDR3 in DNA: TGCGCCAGCAGCGAAGTTATCGGGACTAGCACAGATACGCAGTATTTT.

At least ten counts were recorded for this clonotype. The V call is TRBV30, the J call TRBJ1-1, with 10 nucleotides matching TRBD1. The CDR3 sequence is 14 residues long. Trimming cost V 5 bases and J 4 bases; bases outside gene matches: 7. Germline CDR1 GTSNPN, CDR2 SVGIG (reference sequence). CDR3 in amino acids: CAWATGGAFTEAFF. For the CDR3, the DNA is TGTGCCTGGGCGACAGGGGGCGCTTTCACTGAAGCTTTCTTT.

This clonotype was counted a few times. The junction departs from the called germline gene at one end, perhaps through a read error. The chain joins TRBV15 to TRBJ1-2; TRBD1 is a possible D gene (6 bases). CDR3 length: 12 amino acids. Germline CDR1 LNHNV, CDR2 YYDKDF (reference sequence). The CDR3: CATGQGNYGDTF. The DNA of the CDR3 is TGTGCCACCGGGCAGGGGAACTATGGCGACACCTTC. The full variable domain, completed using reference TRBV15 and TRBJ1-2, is DAMVIQNPRYQVTQFGKPVTLSCSQTLNHNVMYWYQQKSSQAPKLLFHYYDKDFNNEADTPDNFQSRRPNTSFCFLDIRSPGLGDTAMYLCATGQGNYGDTFGSGTRLTVV.

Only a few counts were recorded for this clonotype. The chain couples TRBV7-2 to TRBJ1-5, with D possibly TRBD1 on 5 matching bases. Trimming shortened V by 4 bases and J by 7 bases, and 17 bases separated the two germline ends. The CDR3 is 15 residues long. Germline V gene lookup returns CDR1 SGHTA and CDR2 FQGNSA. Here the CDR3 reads CASSWSGTLMQPQHF. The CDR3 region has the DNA TGTGCCAGCAGCTGGTCCGGGACTCTGATGCAGCCCCAGCATTTT.

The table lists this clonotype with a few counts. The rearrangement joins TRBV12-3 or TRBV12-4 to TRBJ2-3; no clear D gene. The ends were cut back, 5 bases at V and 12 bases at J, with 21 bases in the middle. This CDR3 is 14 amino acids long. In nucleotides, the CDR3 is TGTGCCAGCAGTCCCCCCTATGGTCTGCGAAGACAGTATTTT. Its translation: CASSPPYGLRRQYF.

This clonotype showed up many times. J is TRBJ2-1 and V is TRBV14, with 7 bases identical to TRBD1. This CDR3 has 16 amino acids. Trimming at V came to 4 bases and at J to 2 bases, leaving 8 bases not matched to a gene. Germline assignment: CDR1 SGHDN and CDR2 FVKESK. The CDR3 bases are TGTGCCAGCAGCCTCACAGGGGATGGTGCCTACAATGAGCAGTTCTTC. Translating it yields CASSLTGDGAYNEQFF.

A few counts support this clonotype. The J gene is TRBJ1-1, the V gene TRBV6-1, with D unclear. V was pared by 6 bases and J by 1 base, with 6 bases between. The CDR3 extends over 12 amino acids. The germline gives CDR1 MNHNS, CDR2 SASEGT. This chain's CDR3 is CASRWGNTEAFF. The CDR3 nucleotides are TGTGCCAGCAGATGGGGGAACACTGAAGCTTTCTTT.

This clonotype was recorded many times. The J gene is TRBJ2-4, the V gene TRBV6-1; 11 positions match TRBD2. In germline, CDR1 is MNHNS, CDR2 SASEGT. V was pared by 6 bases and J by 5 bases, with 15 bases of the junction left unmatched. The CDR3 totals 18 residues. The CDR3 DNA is TGTGCCAGCAGGGCCGGCGGGATACTAGCGGGGGCCCAAAACATTCAGTACTTC. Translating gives CASRAGGILAGAQNIQYF.

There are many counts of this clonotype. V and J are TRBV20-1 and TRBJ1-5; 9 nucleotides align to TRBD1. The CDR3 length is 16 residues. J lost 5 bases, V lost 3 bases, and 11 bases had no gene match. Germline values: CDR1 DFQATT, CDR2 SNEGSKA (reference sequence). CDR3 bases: TGCAGTGCTAGTCCCGAAAACAGGGGGCGAGATCAGCCCCAGCATTTT. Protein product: CSASPENRGRDQPQHF.